This is a list of T cell receptor beta chains from one sample in a study of shared clonotypes between healthy human individuals. Sequenced by immunoSEQ multiplex PCR; TCRdb stores in-frame clones only, minus some. The sample lists roughly 550,000 clones, 95% to 96% occurring once. The sequencing sample was made of naive CD8+ T cells sorted from blood. The receptors here all came from a woman aged 30 to 39 in good health. Both conserved end residues are trimmed from each CDR3. Each record gives: J gene, D gene, V gene, clone size, CDR3 protein. The D gene is left open where the match is weak. Not every row has a clone size; where given, it reads once, few, many or a size class.

>TRBJ2-7|NA|TRBV4-1|NA
ASSQVIITYEQY
>TRBJ2-1|NA|TRBV9|NA
ASSVFEQF
>TRBJ2-1|NA|TRBV28|NA
ASSFPSKLNYNEQF
>TRBJ1-5|TRBD1|TRBV4-1|NA
ASSRTIDRDGGNQPQH
>TRBJ2-7|NA|TRBV2|NA
ASEKQGRPNEQY
>TRBJ1-1|NA|TRBV9|once
ASSVGDGTEAF
>TRBJ2-2|NA|TRBV28|NA
ASLSLAEVTTGELF
>TRBJ1-4|NA|TRBV2|NA
ASSDWEATNEKLF
>TRBJ2-1|NA|TRBV7-8|NA
ASSSWSSYNEQF
>TRBJ2-2|NA|TRBV11-2|NA
ASSWGWGTGELF
>TRBJ2-1|NA|TRBV9|NA
ASSVAGFYYNEQF
>TRBJ1-5|NA|TRBV28|NA
ASTLGVSSNQPQH
>TRBJ1-1|NA|TRBV7-6|NA
ASLLWNTEAF
>TRBJ1-1|NA|TRBV25-1|once
ASRPQGNTEAF
>TRBJ2-1|NA|TRBV13|NA
ASSWGVLSYNEQF
>TRBJ2-3|NA|TRBV19|NA
ASSRTGADTQY
>TRBJ2-2|NA|TRBV6-5|NA
ASSNAGTGELF
>TRBJ2-7|NA|TRBV5-4|NA
ASSVQTSYEQY
>TRBJ1-2|NA|TRBV2|NA
ASTTSSVYGYT
>TRBJ2-7|NA|TRBV14|NA
ASSPGTSYEQY
>TRBJ1-4|NA|TRBV11-2|NA
ASRVLSRTNEKLF
>TRBJ2-1|TRBD1|TRBV27|NA
ASSWGQGSNNEQF
>TRBJ2-7|TRBD2|TRBV4-2|NA
ASSQDLAGGYEQY
>TRBJ1-1|NA|TRBV28|NA
ASSWGRGLAEAF
>TRBJ1-5|TRBD1|TRBV4-1|once
ASSQGRDRWDQPQH
>TRBJ2-1|NA|TRBV7-9|NA
ASSLALGRPAYNEQF
>TRBJ1-4|NA|TRBV10-3|NA
AIRGDTSNEKLF
>TRBJ2-7|NA|TRBV5-8|NA
ASSLVAGTHEQY
>TRBJ1-4|TRBD1|TRBV6-5|NA
ASSYGGTDSEKLF
>TRBJ2-5|NA|TRBV19|NA
ASSVAQQASSSDQETQY
>TRBJ2-7|NA|TRBV28|NA
ASSFPSDLGNEQY
>TRBJ2-3|NA|TRBV9|NA
ASSVGGGSDTQY
>TRBJ2-3|NA|TRBV7-8|NA
ASTGDEDTQY
>TRBJ2-3|NA|TRBV10-1|NA
ASSPRFGEYTDTQY
>TRBJ1-5|TRBD1|TRBV19|NA
ASGTGNQPQH
>TRBJ1-2|NA|TRBV6-6|NA
ASSDGGYT
>TRBJ2-1|NA|TRBV7-8|NA
ASSLEYGHNEQF
>TRBJ1-3|NA|TRBV15|NA
ATSRPPNTGIENTIY
>TRBJ2-1|NA|TRBV7-3|NA
ASSLYLAFPYNEQF
>TRBJ1-1|NA|TRBV6-6|once
ASNQLGGNGAF
>TRBJ2-3|NA|TRBV7-9|NA
AILDGSTDTQY
>TRBJ1-4|NA|TRBV4-1|NA
ASSQVGRGEKLF
>TRBJ1-6|NA|TRBV28|NA
ASSRPGDSPLH
>TRBJ2-1|NA|TRBV6-6|NA
ASSYFSGDYNEQF
>TRBJ2-7|TRBD2|TRBV5-8|NA
ASSLRTSGPYEQY
>TRBJ2-3|TRBD2|TRBV28|NA
ANGGQAGGPTDTQY
>TRBJ2-1|NA|TRBV2|NA
ASTSYNEQF
>TRBJ2-5|NA|TRBV28|NA
ASSFLYRASQGETQY
>TRBJ2-7|NA|TRBV7-8|NA
ASSLGMRHEQY
>TRBJ2-7|TRBD1|TRBV10-3|NA
ASSYSGGAEQY
>TRBJ1-5|NA|TRBV5-6|NA
ASSLGRYSNQPQH
>TRBJ2-7|TRBD1|TRBV4-3|NA
ASSHGTGTYEQY
>TRBJ2-7|NA|TRBV19|NA
ATRRAYEQY
>TRBJ2-7|TRBD2|TRBV6-1|NA
ASSGQAGTSGRYEQY
>TRBJ1-5|NA|TRBV28|NA
ASSLSYPGRWPQH
>TRBJ2-7|TRBD1|TRBV27|NA
ASSSPLRTGIYEQY
>TRBJ2-2|NA|TRBV5-1|NA
ASSWPGGELF